The rows below give T cell receptor beta chains drawn from one sample of a study of cytomegalovirus exposure and HLA in healthy donors. Libraries were prepared by immunoSEQ multiplex PCR; TCRdb keeps only in-frame clonotypes and omits some of them. This sample has over 200,000 clones, with about 70% found just once. The specimen was PBMCs. The receptors derive from a woman aged 25 to 45 in good health and CMV-seronegative. Both conserved end residues are part of each CDR3. A D gene is named only where the DNA matches it firmly. Some rows have no size entry. The others give once, few or many, or a class for an expanded clone.

D gene,V gene,clone size,J gene,CDR3 protein,CDR3 DNA
TRBD1,TRBV29-1,.,TRBJ1-4,CSVYRGDEKLFF,TGCAGCGTTTACAGGGGGGATGAAAAACTGTTTTTT
TRBD1,TRBV9,.,TRBJ1-4,CASSVEGQGSEKLFF,TGTGCCAGCAGCGTAGAGGGACAGGGGTCGGAAAAACTGTTTTTT
TRBD1,TRBV29-1,.,TRBJ1-2,CSVEDRDSNGYTF,TGCAGCGTTGAAGATCGGGACAGTAATGGCTACACCTTC
.,TRBV6-1,.,TRBJ1-6,CASSEAVGVMDSPLHF,TGTGCCAGCAGTGAAGCCGTAGGGGTAATGGATTCACCCCTCCACTTT
TRBD2,TRBV2,.,TRBJ2-3,CASSDEPGLAGGPSDTQYF,TGTGCCAGCAGTGATGAACCGGGACTAGCGGGGGGGCCATCCGATACGCAGTATTTT
TRBD2,TRBV5-1,.,TRBJ2-5,CASSFRAGGNLLYQETQYF,TGCGCCAGCAGCTTTAGGGCGGGAGGGAACCTCCTGTACCAAGAGACCCAGTACTTC
TRBD1,TRBV5-1,.,TRBJ2-5,CASSLVPTGGGETQYF,TGCGCCAGCAGCTTGGTCCCTACAGGGGGCGGGGAGACCCAGTACTTC
.,TRBV4-1,.,TRBJ2-7,CASSSDSSYEQYF,TGCGCCAGCAGCTCAGACAGTTCCTACGAGCAGTACTTC
.,TRBV7-9,.,TRBJ1-2,CASSVPPTDYGYTF,TGTGCCAGCAGCGTTCCCCCGACAGACTATGGCTACACCTTC
.,TRBV7-6,.,TRBJ2-2,CASSLADRNTGELFF,TGTGCCAGCAGCTTAGCTGACAGGAACACCGGGGAGCTGTTTTTT
.,TRBV5-1,.,TRBJ1-2,CASSLTVNYGYTF,TGCGCCAGCAGCTTGACGGTCAACTATGGCTACACCTTC
.,TRBV13,.,TRBJ2-5,CASSLERAETQYF,TGTGCCAGCAGCTTAGAGCGGGCTGAGACCCAGTACTTC
TRBD2,TRBV7-3,.,TRBJ2-1,CASSLTAGGSYNEQFF,TGTGCCAGCAGCTTAACGGCGGGAGGCTCCTACAATGAGCAGTTCTTC
.,TRBV6-1,.,TRBJ1-1,CASSDTGPTEAFF,TGTGCCAGCAGTGACACAGGCCCCACTGAAGCTTTCTTT
TRBD1,TRBV18,.,TRBJ2-1,CATRSTGYNEQFF,TGTGCCACCAGGTCGACAGGGTACAATGAGCAGTTCTTC
.,TRBV9,.,TRBJ2-1,CASSVALTDEQFF,TGTGCCAGCAGCGTAGCGTTGACAGATGAGCAGTTCTTC
TRBD1,TRBV19,.,TRBJ1-2,CASSIKGQGYGYTF,TGTGCCAGTAGTATTAAGGGACAGGGGTATGGCTACACCTTC
.,TRBV30,.,TRBJ2-3,CAWSGGGGTDTQYF,TGTGCCTGGAGTGGGGGCGGAGGCACAGATACGCAGTATTTT
.,TRBV4-1,few,TRBJ1-2,CASSQDRNRVNGYTF,TGTGCCAGCAGCCAAGATCGGAACAGGGTGAATGGCTACACCTTC
TRBD2,TRBV29-1,.,TRBJ2-7,CSVRRTSGLEQYF,TGCAGCGTTCGAAGGACTAGCGGTCTAGAGCAGTACTTC
.,TRBV18,.,TRBJ2-7,CASSLGQSSYEQYF,TGTGCCAGCTCACTCGGACAGAGCTCCTACGAGCAGTACTTC
.,TRBV5-1,.,TRBJ1-2,CASSFPGSYGYTF,TGCGCCAGCAGCTTTCCCGGTAGCTATGGCTACACCTTC
.,TRBV5-1,.,TRBJ1-5,CASSPTGITTLGNQPQHF,TGCGCCAGCAGCCCGACAGGAATTACGACCCTAGGCAATCAGCCCCAGCATTTT
TRBD2,TRBV7-9,.,TRBJ2-7,CSSSRTSGPSSYEQYF,TGTTCCAGCAGCAGGACTAGCGGGCCTAGCTCCTACGAGCAGTACTTC
TRBD2,TRBV9,.,TRBJ2-1,CASSHAVGTNIRSSYNEQFF,TGTGCCAGCAGCCACGCGGTCGGGACTAACATTAGGAGCTCCTACAATGAGCAGTTCTTC
.,TRBV2,.,TRBJ1-1,CASSEEGDLKGTEAFF,TGTGCCAGCAGTGAAGAGGGGGACCTGAAAGGAACTGAAGCTTTCTTT
TRBD1,TRBV7-9,.,TRBJ1-1,CSSSLYRGKDTEAFF,TGTTCCAGCAGCTTATACAGGGGAAAGGACACTGAAGCTTTCTTT
TRBD2,TRBV27,.,TRBJ2-1,CASSLQTSGIYEQFF,TGTGCCAGCAGTCTACAGACTAGCGGGATATATGAGCAGTTCTTC
TRBD1,TRBV5-5,.,TRBJ2-7,CASSLHRGLVYEQYF,TGTGCCAGCAGCTTGCACAGGGGGCTGGTATACGAGCAGTACTTC
TRBD2,TRBV19,few,TRBJ2-2,CASTYRAAGDGELFF,TGTGCCAGTACCTATAGAGCAGCGGGGGACGGGGAGCTGTTTTTT
TRBD2,TRBV11-2,.,TRBJ2-1,CASSTSGGRTTEQFF,TGTGCCAGCAGCACGAGTGGCGGGAGGACCACTGAGCAGTTCTTC
TRBD1,TRBV13,once,TRBJ1-5,CASSQGQRNQPQHF,TGTGCCAGCAGCCAGGGACAGCGAAATCAGCCCCAGCATTTT
.,TRBV7-8,.,TRBJ2-1,CASSPPGVTDYNEQFF,TGTGCCAGCAGCCCCCCCGGAGTAACTGACTACAATGAGCAGTTCTTC
.,TRBV6-6,.,TRBJ2-7,CASRRQGWTEYF,TGTGCCAGCAGAAGGCAGGGGTGGACCGAGTACTTC
TRBD2,TRBV7-8,few,TRBJ2-2,CASSLLAGAVWELFF,TGTGCCAGCAGCTTATTAGCGGGAGCAGTTTGGGAGCTGTTTTTT
.,TRBV21-1,.,TRBJ1-6,CASSKAPRRASSYNSPLHF,TGTGCCAGCAGCAAAGCCCCCCGGAGGGCCAGCTCCTATAATTCACCCCTCCACTTT
TRBD1,TRBV2,.,TRBJ2-2,CASRPGTASTGELFF,TGTGCCAGCAGACCCGGGACAGCCAGCACCGGGGAGCTGTTTTTT
.,TRBV18,.,TRBJ1-5,CASSPIDTSVAQHF,TGTGCCAGCTCACCGATCGACACCTCCGTAGCCCAGCATTTT
TRBD1,TRBV5-5,.,TRBJ2-2,CASSEGRTGLTGELFF,TGTGCCAGCAGCGAGGGCCGGACAGGGCTAACCGGGGAGCTGTTTTTT
.,TRBV4-1,.,TRBJ2-2,CASSLSRGGAPGELFF,TGCGCCAGCAGCCTTTCTAGGGGGGGGGCGCCCGGGGAGCTGTTTTTT
TRBD2,TRBV9,.,TRBJ2-3,CASSVAGGGASDTQYF,TGTGCCAGCAGCGTAGCAGGCGGGGGGGCATCAGATACGCAGTATTTT
.,TRBV7-7,.,TRBJ2-5,CASSSQGAIETQYF,TGTGCTAGCAGCTCACAGGGCGCAATAGAGACCCAGTACTTC
.,TRBV7-9,.,TRBJ1-1,CASSLAWQGQIKDAFF,TGTGCCAGCAGCTTAGCGTGGCAGGGTCAAATTAAGGACGCTTTCTTT
TRBD2,TRBV5-1,.,TRBJ2-1,CASSLGGVTSPHNEQFF,TGCGCCAGCAGCCTGGGGGGGGTTACTAGCCCTCACAATGAGCAGTTCTTC
.,TRBV5-5,once,TRBJ1-4,CASSLDYEKLLF,TGTGCCAGCAGCCTGGACTACGAAAAACTGCTTTTT
.,TRBV5-1,.,TRBJ2-1,CASSLDRAYNEQFF,TGCGCCAGCAGCTTGGACAGGGCCTACAATGAGCAGTTCTTC